Shown below are 32 T cell receptor beta chains from a single sample sequenced in a study of PD-1 blockade in classical Hodgkin lymphoma (TCRdb year 2020). The time point label on this specimen signifies: cycle 4 day 1 (C4D1), after more than five weeks of nivolumab. All trial patients had relapsed after autologous stem cell transplantation, with cohorts A, B and C differing in prior brentuximab vedotin exposure. The library was obtained by the immunoSEQ multiplex PCR assay. In TCRdb, the immuneACCESS table is reduced to in-frame sequences with V and J assigned. These tables do not hold every clone; where another copy was compared, an unresolved V gene accounts for under half, and the others remain unexplained. The table for this sample lists 25,000 or so clones; roughly 90% of them were counted only once. Around 25% of the sample is held by the ten biggest clonotypes. The sample here was peripheral blood mononuclear cells (PBMCs), taken before the fourth cycle of nivolumab. These TCRs come from a human donor with classical Hodgkin lymphoma.

The chain combines TRBV19 with TRBJ2-3; D remains unclear. The CDR3 covers 18 residues. The germline gives CDR1 LNHDA, CDR2 SQIVND (reference sequence). V was clipped by 3 bases and J by 0 bases, with 19 bases between them. The CDR3 region is CASSIAPPPGYSTDTQYF. CDR3 sequence (DNA): TGTGCCAGTAGTATCGCCCCACCGCCCGGGTACAGCACAGATACGCAGTATTTT.

The J gene is TRBJ1-2, the V gene TRBV6-1; D gene unclear. The CDR3 covers 12 residues. The V end was cut by 3 bases, the J end by 3 bases, with 5 bases between. Germline V gene data show CDR1 as MNHNS and CDR2 as SASEGT. For the CDR3, the DNA is TGTGCCAGCAGTGAGAGGGACTATGGCTACACCTTC. Translating gives CASSERDYGYTF.

The chain recombines TRBV28 with TRBJ1-5; D is undetermined. Deletions cut 3 bases from V and 2 bases from J, with 2 bases between. The CDR3 has 12 residues. Germline V gene data show CDR1 as MDHEN and CDR2 as SYDVKM. CDR3 region: CASSFGNQPQHF. In DNA, the CDR3 is TGTGCCAGCAGTTTCGGCAATCAGCCCCAGCATTTT.

V is TRBV5-1 and J is TRBJ2-1; 8 nucleotides align to TRBD2. Germline CDR1 and CDR2: SGHRS and YFSETQ. This CDR3 is built from 15 residues. The trim removed 0 bases at V and 2 bases at J, leaving 1 base unmatched. DNA for the CDR3: TGCGCCAGCAGCTTGGAACTAGCGGCCTACAATGAGCAGTTCTTC. Its protein product is CASSLELAAYNEQFF.

The chain has TRBV6-5 and TRBJ1-4; D is unresolved. The V end lost 2 bases, the J end lost 4 bases, and 14 bases lay between the germline ends. The CDR3 runs to 16 residues. The germline gives CDR1 MNHEY, CDR2 SVGAGI. This chain's CDR3 is CASSYAVSRINEKLFF. CDR3 nucleotide sequence: TGTGCCAGCAGTTACGCGGTCAGCAGGATTAATGAAAAACTGTTTTTT.

In this sample, this clone turned up once. The chain is built from TRBV6-4 and TRBJ2-2; D is unresolved. V was shortened by 2 bases and J by 5 bases, with 9 bases between the two germline ends. The length of the CDR3 is 14 residues. In germline, CDR1 is MRHNA, CDR2 SNTAGT. The CDR3 nucleotides read TGTGCCAGCAGTGACAGGGTAGAAACCGGGGAGCTGTTTTTT. Its translation is CASSDRVETGELFF.

This clone came up once. The chain links TRBV13 to TRBJ1-1, with TRBD1 matching over 12 bases. This CDR3 spans 17 amino acids. J was trimmed by 5 bases and V by 0 bases; bases with no gene match: 7. The germline gives CDR1 PRHDT, CDR2 FYEKMQ (reference sequence). The CDR3 protein is CASSLGTPGQGATEAFF. CDR3 bases: TGTGCCAGCAGCTTAGGGACCCCGGGACAGGGGGCGACTGAAGCTTTCTTT.

This chain uses TRBV29-1 with TRBJ2-2, with D uncertain. Trimming cost V 1 base and J 2 bases, with 2 bases left between them. CDR1 and CDR2 (germline): SQVTM, ANQGSEA. The CDR3 is 12 amino acids. The CDR3 loop is CSVEGNTGELFF. CDR3 nucleotides: TGCAGCGTTGAAGGTAACACCGGGGAGCTGTTTTTT.

V gene TRBV11-3 combines with J gene TRBJ2-1; the D gene is possibly TRBD2 (6 bases). Germline V gives CDR1 SGHNT, CDR2 YENEEA. CDR3 length: 15 amino acids. Trimming took off 1 base at V and 9 bases at J, with 16 bases between the two ends. CDR3 residues: CASSLAGAGYGEQFF. CDR3 bases: TGTGCCAGCAGCTTAGCGGGAGCCGGGTATGGTGAGCAGTTCTTC.

The V call is TRBV9, the J call TRBJ2-3; no firm D call. V lost 3 bases and J lost 1, with 12 bases in between. The V gene's germline CDR1 is SGDLS and CDR2 YYNGEE. This CDR3 contains 15 residues. The CDR3 DNA follows: TGTGCCAGCAGCGCGCAGGTTTTTCGCACAGATACGCAGTATTTT. It codes for CASSAQVFRTDTQYF.

The chain uses TRBV18 and TRBJ1-1, with 9 bases aligning to TRBD1. There are 15 residues in the CDR3. The ends lost 6 bases at V and 4 bases at J; junction bases unmatched: 9. The V gene's germline CDR1 is KGHSH and CDR2 LQKENI. CDR3 bases: TGTGCCAGCTCTCCCCGGGACAGGGTTCCCACTGAAGCTTTCTTT. Amino acids: CASSPRDRVPTEAFF.

The chain joins TRBV9 to TRBJ1-1; unclear D gene. The CDR3 has 13 residues. Trimming pared 0 bases from V and 1 base from J, leaving 4 bases between. The germline CDR1 and CDR2 sequences are SGDLS and YYNGEE. The CDR3 spells CASSVGTNTEAFF. As DNA, the CDR3 is TGTGCCAGCAGCGTAGGAACGAACACTGAAGCTTTCTTT.

The chain couples TRBV9 to TRBJ1-2; unclear D gene. With 0 bases removed from V and 2 bases from J, the gap between germline ends came to 11 bases. Germline loops: CDR1 SGDLS, CDR2 YYNGEE. This CDR3 region has 15 residues. CDR3 sequence reads: CASSVALDGNYGYTF. The DNA of the CDR3 is TGTGCCAGCAGCGTAGCTTTGGACGGAAACTATGGCTACACCTTC.

The chain links TRBV6-1 to TRBJ2-7, with D uncertain. Trimming removed 1 base at V and 1 base at J, with 8 bases between. Germline lookup yields CDR1 MNHNS and CDR2 SASEGT. CDR3 length equals 14 residues. This CDR3 is CASSEGWRSYEQYF. CDR3 nucleotide sequence: TGTGCCAGCAGTGAAGGGTGGCGTTCCTACGAGCAGTACTTC.

The J gene is TRBJ1-6, the V gene TRBV30; possibly TRBD1 for D (5 bases). With 2 bases removed from V and 9 bases from J, the gap between germline ends came to 20 bases. The V gene's germline CDR1 is GTSNPN and CDR2 SVGIG (reference sequence). This CDR3 comprises 16 residues. The CDR3 reads CAWSPTLGRFGSPLHF. Written as DNA, the CDR3 is TGTGCCTGGAGTCCGACTCTGGGACGGTTCGGTTCACCCCTCCACTTT.

The chain links TRBV4-1 to TRBJ1-6; 7 nucleotides align to TRBD1. In germline, CDR1 is MGHRA, CDR2 YSYEKL. Unmatched junction bases numbered 6, after V lost 6 bases and J lost 10 bases. The CDR3 has 13 residues. Here the CDR3 reads CASSSDRVSPLHF. In DNA, the CDR3 is TGCGCCAGCAGTTCCGACAGGGTCTCACCCCTCCACTTT.

The chain is built from TRBV5-8 and TRBJ2-7; no reliable D call. The CDR3 extends over 16 amino acids. The germline V and J ends were trimmed by 4 bases and 1 base, with 18 bases remaining between them. Germline lookup yields CDR1 SGHTS and CDR2 YDEGEE. Written as DNA, the CDR3 is TGTGCCAGCAGCATTGTGTGGGGTCTACCTTCCTACGAGCAGTACTTC. Protein sequence: CASSIVWGLPSYEQYF.

A few counts support this clone. V and J are TRBV5-4 and TRBJ1-5; a possible D gene is TRBD1 (6 bases). Germline loops: CDR1 SGHNT, CDR2 YYREEE (reference sequence). The CDR3 loop spans 14 amino acids. Between the trimmed V and J ends, which lost 2 bases and 4 bases, there was a span of 10 bases. CDR3 region: CASSLGGTNQPQHF. The CDR3 DNA follows: TGTGCCAGCAGCTTAGGGGGGACGAATCAGCCCCAGCATTTT.

The V call is TRBV7-6, the J call TRBJ2-3; 7 positions match TRBD1. Looked up from germline, CDR1 is SGHVS and CDR2 is FNYEAQ. V lost 0 bases, J lost 0 bases, and 0 bases stayed unmatched. The CDR3 contains 15 residues. The CDR3 coding sequence is TGTGCCAGCAGCTTAGCGGGACAGAGCACAGATACGCAGTATTTT. This sequence encodes CASSLAGQSTDTQYF.

The V and J genes are TRBV7-2 and TRBJ1-2, with unresolved D. The length of the CDR3 is 14 residues. Trimming took 4 bases from V and 4 from J, leaving 13 bases between them. Germline lookup yields CDR1 SGHTA and CDR2 FQGNSA. The CDR3 DNA reads as TGTGCCAGCAGCTCGGCGTGGGCCACCTATGGCTACACCTTC. Protein: CASSSAWATYGYTF.

This chain uses TRBV14 with TRBJ1-1; TRBD1 is a possible D gene (6 bases). This CDR3 has 12 amino acids. V lost 1 base, J lost 12 bases, and 12 bases lay in between. CDR1 is SGHDN and CDR2 is FVKESK in the germline V gene. CDR3 nucleotides: TGTGCCAGCAGCCAAGCCGGGACACTAACTTTCTTT. Its translation: CASSQAGTLTFF.

This chain joins TRBV9 and TRBJ2-2, with 9 bases that match TRBD2. CDR1 is SGDLS and CDR2 is YYNGEE in the germline V gene. V trimming: 3 bases; J trimming: 0 bases; junction bases outside the gene matches: 6. The CDR3 sequence is 17 residues long. The CDR3 region is CASSATGTSSNTGELFF. The CDR3, as DNA: TGTGCCAGCAGCGCAACCGGGACTAGCTCGAACACCGGGGAGCTGTTTTTT. The full variable domain, in which reference TRBV9 and TRBJ2-2 provide the parts outside the CDR3, is DSGVTQTPKHLITATGQRVTLRCSPRSGDLSVYWYQQSLDQGLQFLIQYYNGEERAKGNILERFSAQQFPDLHSELNLSSLELGDSALYFCASSATGTSSNTGELFFGEGSRLTVL.

V is TRBV27 and J is TRBJ1-5, with D unresolved. The CDR3 extends over 16 amino acids. The V end lost 5 bases, the J end lost 1 base, and 15 bases lay between the germline ends. Looked up from germline, CDR1 is MNHEY and CDR2 is SMNVEV (reference sequence). Here the CDR3 DNA reads TGTGCCAGCAGTCCGATCTCCGACGGGAGCAATCAGCCCCAGCATTTT. This sequence encodes CASSPISDGSNQPQHF.

The V gene is TRBV6-5, the J gene TRBJ2-7; 7 bases are shared with TRBD1. There are 14 residues in the CDR3. Germline CDR1 reads MNHEY; CDR2 reads SVGAGI. Trimming took 4 bases from V and 2 from J; bases not matched to a gene: 5. The CDR3 bases are TGTGCCAGCAGTTCTCCGGGACAGACCTACGAGCAGTACTTC. Translated, it gives CASSSPGQTYEQYF.

The chain is built from TRBV7-3 and TRBJ2-3, with D possibly matching TRBD2 (5 bases). This CDR3 is built from 14 residues. The germline CDR1 and CDR2 sequences are SGHTA and FQGTGA. V dropped 5 bases and J dropped 5 bases, with 14 bases sitting between them. The CDR3 spells CASSPTRSGDTQYF. The DNA of the CDR3 is TGTGCCAGCAGCCCAACGCGCAGCGGAGATACGCAGTATTTT.

The gene calls are TRBV6-4 and TRBJ2-1, with TRBD2 as a possible D gene (6 bases). The CDR3 totals 17 residues. CDR1 MRHNA and CDR2 SNTAGT come from the germline V gene. The germline V and J ends were trimmed by 1 base and 9 bases, with 22 bases remaining between them. CDR3 sequence: CASSDYASRGGTGEQFF. In DNA, the CDR3 is TGTGCCAGCAGTGACTATGCCTCCCGTGGCGGGACGGGTGAGCAGTTCTTC.

This clone was seen a few times. This sequence joins TRBV7-7 and TRBJ2-2; D is unclear. Trimming cost V 4 bases and J 0 bases, with 6 bases left between them. Germline loops: CDR1 SSHAT, CDR2 FNYEAQ (reference sequence). The CDR3 is 14 amino acids. The CDR3 region is CASSSHANTGELFF. The CDR3 region has the DNA TGTGCCAGCAGCTCCCACGCGAACACCGGGGAGCTGTTTTTT. Full variable domain (remainder filled in from reference TRBV7-7 and TRBJ2-2): GAGVSQSPRYKVTKRGQDVTLRCDPISSHATLYWYQQALGQGPEFLTYFNYEAQPDKSGLPSDRFSAERPEGSISTLTIQRTEQRDSAMYRCASSSHANTGELFFGEGSRLTVL.

The rearrangement joins TRBV9 to TRBJ2-1; perhaps TRBD2 as D (6 bases). The CDR3 is made up of 17 amino acids. Per the germline V gene, CDR1 is SGDLS and CDR2 is YYNGEE. Trimming cost V 0 bases and J 0 bases, with 13 bases left between them. For the CDR3, the DNA is TGTGCCAGCAGCGTAGATATTAGCGGCACCTCCTACAATGAGCAGTTCTTC. This sequence encodes CASSVDISGTSYNEQFF.

V gene TRBV5-1 combines with J gene TRBJ2-7, with TRBD2 matching 7 bases. The CDR3 is 14 amino acids. Germline lookup yields CDR1 SGHRS and CDR2 YFSETQ. V was clipped by 5 bases and J by 8 bases; unmatched bases: 13. CDR3 nucleotide sequence: TGCGCCAGCAGTCGTGGGGAGGGGTTTGAACAGCAGTACTTC. Protein sequence: CASSRGEGFEQQYF.

The chain uses TRBV29-1 and TRBJ2-3; D not resolved. Trimming removed 2 bases from V and 0 bases from J, with 9 bases in between. The length of the CDR3 is 14 residues. Germline loops: CDR1 SQVTM, CDR2 ANQGSEA. CDR3 nucleotides: TGCAGCGTTGAAAAGGCCCTTAGCACAGATACGCAGTATTTT. Its protein is CSVEKALSTDTQYF.

This rearrangement joins TRBV20-1 to TRBJ2-7; perhaps TRBD1 as D (5 bases). The CDR3 spans 11 residues. Trimming removed 2 bases at V and 5 bases at J, with 7 bases between. Looked up from germline, CDR1 is DFQATT and CDR2 is SNEGSKA (reference sequence). The CDR3 here is CSARRRDEQYF. CDR3 coding DNA: TGCAGTGCTAGACGCAGGGACGAGCAGTACTTC.

This clone came up once. This chain connects TRBV14 to TRBJ1-2; no clear D gene. The CDR3 sequence is 16 residues long. CDR1 is SGHDN and CDR2 is FVKESK in the germline V gene. Trimming removed 0 bases at V and 0 bases at J, with 11 bases between. The CDR3 nucleotides are TGTGCCAGCAGCCAAGATAGGCCAGTACCTAACTATGGCTACACCTTC. It specifies CASSQDRPVPNYGYTF. Full variable domain (remainder filled in from reference TRBV14 and TRBJ1-2): EAGVTQFPSHSVIEKGQTVTLRCDPISGHDNLYWYRRVMGKEIKFLLHFVKESKQDESGMPNNRFLAERTGGTYSTLKVQPAELEDSGVYFCASSQDRPVPNYGYTFGSGTRLTVV.